The 25 T cell receptor beta chains below all came from one sample that was sequenced in a study of blood T cells in healthy people across ages. Alongside a J-beta primer mix, a sample-barcoded 5' primer served in a second PCR lasting roughly 7 to 11 cycles. TCRdb redid the calling of the 5' RACE reads with MiXCR, one entry per CDR3 protein. Among 600,000 or so distinct CDR3 sequences listed, around 20% were seen once. The sequencing sample was made of blood. Receptors originate from a man aged 65 to 79 in good health.

This chain connects TRBV1 to TRBJ2-2; the DNA was not compared with TRBD1, the D call given in the table. TRBV1 is assigned pseudogene status. The CDR3 extends over 13 amino acids. CDR3 protein: CTSRSGSPGELFF. The CDR3 DNA reads as TGCACCAGCAGGTCGGGGAGCCCCGGGGAGCTGTTTTTT.

This clonotype was seen more than once but under ten times. The chain couples TRBV19 to TRBJ2-4; D gene ambiguous. CDR3 size: 19 residues. Trimming cost V 7 bases and J 2 bases, with 27 bases left between them. The V gene's germline CDR1 is LNHDA and CDR2 SQIVND (reference sequence). CDR3 sequence (DNA): TGTGCCAGTAAAGGGTCTGGGCTTATCAGCCCTAAAACCAAAAACATTCAGTACTTC. This gives the protein CASKGSGLISPKTKNIQYF.

The V call is TRBV20-1, the J call TRBJ2-1, with TRBD2 identical over 9 bases. Unmatched junction bases numbered 5, after V lost 1 base and J lost 7 bases. Germline-derived CDR1 and CDR2 are DFQATT and SNEGSKA (reference sequence). The CDR3 is 14 amino acids. CDR3 sequence: CSARVAGVSNEQFF. The CDR3 DNA reads TGCAGTGCTAGAGTAGCGGGAGTGTCTAATGAGCAGTTCTTC.

The V call is TRBV9, the J call TRBJ2-3; 8 bases align to TRBD2. V shed 4 bases, J shed 1 base, and the junction held 5 bases outside the gene matches. CDR1 and CDR2 from the germline V gene are SGDLS and YYNGEE. The CDR3 totals 15 residues. The CDR3 here is CASSISGSGTDTQYF. CDR3 sequence (DNA): TGTGCCAGCAGCATAAGCGGGAGCGGCACAGATACGCAGTATTTT.

There are a few counts of this clonotype. This chain connects TRBV7-8 to TRBJ2-1; possibly TRBD2 for D (5 bases). Germline V gene sequence: CDR1 SGHVS, CDR2 FQNEAQ. This CDR3 has 16 residues. The V gene lost 3 bases and the J gene lost 8 bases, with 20 bases spanning the gap. For the CDR3, the DNA is TGTGCCAGCAGCTTTTTCATTATGGGTGGGAGCGATGAGCAGTTCTTC. Amino acids: CASSFFIMGGSDEQFF.

This clonotype has more than one count but fewer than ten. The chain couples TRBV27 to TRBJ2-1; 7 bases map to TRBD1. With V trimmed by 2 bases and J by 2 bases, 12 bases remained unmatched. The CDR3 contains 18 residues. The germline gives CDR1 MNHEY, CDR2 SMNVEV (reference sequence). The CDR3 region has the DNA TGTGCCAGCAGTTTACCAAAGACAGGGCTCTACCCCTACAATGAGCAGTTCTTC. Its translation is CASSLPKTGLYPYNEQFF.

This clonotype was counted only a few times. J is TRBJ2-4 and V is TRBV3-1, with D maybe TRBD1 (5 bases). This CDR3 region has 14 residues. Germline CDR1 is LGHDT and CDR2 is YNNKEL (reference sequence). Trimming took off 6 bases at V and 1 base at J, with 10 bases between the two ends. Here the CDR3 DNA reads TGTGCCAGCAGGGCTAAGGGGGCCAAAAACATTCAGTACTTC. It encodes CASRAKGAKNIQYF. Full variable domain (outside the CDR3, taken from reference TRBV3-1 and TRBJ2-4): DTAVSQTPKYLVTQMGNDKSIKCEQNLGHDTMYWYKQDSKKFLKIMFSYNNKELIINETVPNRFSPKSPDKAHLNLHINSLELGDSAVYFCASRAKGAKNIQYFGAGTRLSVL.

V and J are TRBV27 and TRBJ2-1; maybe TRBD1 (6 bases). The CDR3 extends over 15 amino acids. Trimming pared 2 bases from V and 0 bases from J, leaving 8 bases between. Looked up from germline, CDR1 is MNHEY and CDR2 is SMNVEV (reference sequence). The CDR3 is CASSLGQISYNEQFF. CDR3 in DNA: TGTGCCAGCAGTTTAGGACAGATCTCCTACAATGAGCAGTTCTTC.

This clonotype was observed a few times. The rearrangement joins TRBV27 to TRBJ1-1; D possibly corresponds to TRBD1 (6 bases). Germline values: CDR1 MNHEY, CDR2 SMNVEV (reference sequence). V lost 6 bases to trimming and J lost 5 bases, with 25 bases between them. CDR3 size: 17 residues. The CDR3 DNA is TGTGCCAGCAGCCGAAATCGGGGGCCCGGGACACTGACTGAAGCTTTCTTT. Translating gives CASSRNRGPGTLTEAFF.

This clonotype was counted between two and nine times. The chain combines TRBV7-8 with TRBJ2-1, with 9 nucleotides matching TRBD2. V shed 1 base, J shed 9 bases, and the junction held 4 bases outside the gene matches. The germline CDR1 and CDR2 sequences are SGHVS and FQNEAQ. The CDR3 extends over 14 amino acids. The CDR3 nucleotides are TGTGCCAGCAGCTTAGAGGGCGGGAGGGTTGAGCAGTTCTTC. Protein sequence: CASSLEGGRVEQFF.

Details on this clonotype: A junction boundary mismatches the germline segment, possibly from a read error. The chain uses TRBV12-3 or TRBV12-4 and TRBJ2-5; D is perhaps TRBD2 (7 bases). The length of the CDR3 is 14 residues. The DNA for the CDR3 is TGTGCCAGCAGCAAGGGGGGGAGTGGAGAGATCCAGTACTTC. It yields the protein CASSKGGSGEIQYF.

J is TRBJ2-1 and V is TRBV6-2 or TRBV6-3; D is undetermined. CDR3 length: 15 amino acids. Germline CDR1 is MNHEY and CDR2 is SVGEGT. The V and J ends lost 2 bases and 0 bases respectively, with 8 bases between them. CDR3 sequence reads: CASSYRENSYNEQFF. The CDR3 DNA follows: TGTGCCAGCAGTTACAGGGAAAACTCCTACAATGAGCAGTTCTTC.

The chain carries TRBV12-3 or TRBV12-4 and TRBJ2-3; 11 bases line up with TRBD2. The CDR3 is 17 amino acids. The trim removed 1 base at V and 7 bases at J, leaving 10 bases unmatched. The CDR3 DNA reads TGTGCCAGCAGTTTAGACCGGCTAGCGGGAGGAAGAAATACGCAGTATTTT. This sequence encodes CASSLDRLAGGRNTQYF.

The rearrangement uses TRBV6-1 and TRBJ1-2; D is undetermined. Trimming removed 7 bases at V and 2 bases at J, with 5 bases between. CDR1 is MNHNS and CDR2 is SASEGT in the germline V gene. The CDR3 contains 11 residues. In DNA, the CDR3 is TGTGCCAGCACGTTAAACTATGGCTACACCTTC. As protein: CASTLNYGYTF.

This clonotype came up a few times. The chain employs TRBV10-3 and TRBJ1-1; no firm D call. The germline V gene has CDR1 ENHRY and CDR2 SYGVKD. CDR3 size: 12 residues. Between the trimmed V and J ends, which lost 8 bases and 0 bases, there was a span of 7 bases. The CDR3, as DNA: TGTGCCATCGGGGATCTGAACACTGAAGCTTTCTTT. Its translation: CAIGDLNTEAFF.

The chain has TRBV4-1 and TRBJ1-6, with D maybe TRBD1 (5 bases). V was cut by 1 base and J by 8 bases, with 21 bases left in between. Germline V gives CDR1 MGHRA, CDR2 YSYEKL. The CDR3 is 18 amino acids. The CDR3 region has the DNA TGCGCCAGCAGCCAAGGTCAGACTAGCAGTCTGGGGCATTCACCCCTCCACTTT. It is translated as CASSQGQTSSLGHSPLHF.

This clonotype was recorded once. The rearrangement joins TRBV4-3 to TRBJ2-1; 12 bases agree with TRBD2. The J segment lost 8 bases and the V segment lost 5 bases, leaving 4 bases of the junction unmatched. Germline V CDR1 and CDR2: LGHNA, YSLEER. The CDR3 length is 14 residues. CDR3 sequence: CASSTRLAGDEQFF. CDR3 sequence (DNA): TGCGCCAGCAGCACGAGACTAGCGGGAGATGAGCAGTTCTTC.

This clonotype was counted between two and nine times. The V call is TRBV20-1, the J call TRBJ2-5; 12 bases fit TRBD2. The CDR3 length is 14 residues. The germline V gene has CDR1 DFQATT and CDR2 SNEGSKA (reference sequence). After removal of 5 bases from V and 5 bases from J, the junction contained 6 bases not matched to a gene. CDR3 nucleotide sequence: TGCAGTGCTCGACTAGCGGGAGTTAGGGAGACCCAGTACTTC. Its translation is CSARLAGVRETQYF.

The chain carries TRBV5-1 and TRBJ2-1, with D maybe TRBD1 (6 bases). With 0 bases removed from V and 6 bases from J, the gap between germline ends came to 10 bases. The length of the CDR3 is 14 residues. Germline V gene data show CDR1 as SGHRS and CDR2 as YFSETQ. This CDR3 is CASSLGTVGNEQFF. The CDR3 DNA follows: TGCGCCAGCAGCTTGGGGACAGTCGGCAATGAGCAGTTCTTC. The full variable domain, with the rest looked up from reference TRBV5-1 and TRBJ2-1, is KAGVTQTPRYLIKTRGQQVTLSCSPISGHRSVSWYQQTPGQGLQFLFEYFSETQRNKGNFPGRFSGRQFSNSRSEMNVSTLELGDSALYLCASSLGTVGNEQFFGPGTRLTVL.

This clonotype has a handful of counts. A much larger clone lies one base from this, so it may be a read error. The rearrangement links TRBV9 to TRBJ2-1; possibly TRBD2 for D (7 bases). CDR1 and CDR2 (germline): SGDLS, YYNGEE. The CDR3 length is 12 residues. The CDR3 DNA reads TGTATACGGGGGGCGTCCTACAATGAGCAGTTCTTC. It specifies CIRGASYNEQFF.

The chain carries TRBV7-2 and TRBJ1-1; maybe TRBD1 (6 bases). The V gene's germline CDR1 is SGHTA and CDR2 FQGNSA. V was trimmed by 0 bases and J by 1 base, leaving 12 bases between them. This CDR3 contains 16 residues. The CDR3 reads CASSLAGAGKNTEAFF. In DNA form, the CDR3 reads TGTGCCAGCAGCTTAGCGGGGGCAGGGAAGAACACTGAAGCTTTCTTT.

The table lists this clonotype with many counts. The chain has TRBV7-9 and TRBJ2-4, with no clear D. V lost 6 bases and J 0 bases, leaving 12 bases between the germline ends. The CDR3 runs to 15 residues. Germline V gives CDR1 SEHNR, CDR2 FQNEAQ (reference sequence). CDR3 DNA: TGTGCCAGCAGTTCCACAGCCCAAGCCAAAAACATTCAGTACTTC. Residues: CASSSTAQAKNIQYF.

The chain uses TRBV27 and TRBJ1-5; D might be TRBD1 (5 bases). The CDR3 covers 14 residues. Trimming took 2 bases from V and 9 from J, leaving 14 bases between them. Germline CDR1 MNHEY, CDR2 SMNVEV (reference sequence). The CDR3 is CASSLVGAKGPQHF. The CDR3 DNA reads as TGTGCCAGCAGTTTAGTAGGGGCCAAAGGGCCCCAGCATTTT.

The chain uses TRBV7-6 and TRBJ1-2; TRBD1 matches at 9 bases. Germline CDR1 is SGHVS and CDR2 is FNYEAQ. This CDR3 comprises 14 residues. The V segment lost 3 bases and the J segment 12 bases; nucleotides outside the gene matches: 11. CDR3 DNA: TGTGCCAGCAGCTTTCAACAGGGGGCGAATAAAAACACCTTC. Its protein product is CASSFQQGANKNTF. The variable domain in full, with the rest retrieved from reference TRBV7-6 and TRBJ1-2, is GAGVSQSPRYKVTKRGQDVALRCDPISGHVSLYWYRQALGQGPEFLTYFNYEAQQDKSGLPNDRFSAERPEGSISTLTIQRTEQRDSAMYRCASSFQQGANKNTFGSGTRLTVV.

The chain employs TRBV9 and TRBJ2-1, with D perhaps assigned TRBD1 or TRBD2 (5 bases each). V was cut by 0 bases and J by 6 bases, with 13 bases left in between. Germline CDR1 SGDLS, CDR2 YYNGEE. The CDR3 contains 15 residues. This CDR3 is CASSVEEGYVNEQFF. The CDR3 coding sequence is TGTGCCAGCAGCGTAGAAGAGGGGTACGTCAATGAGCAGTTCTTC.